This section outlines one T cell receptor (beta chain) sequence together with its context. Its antigen is unknown. One end of the junction is discordant with germline, which a read error may explain. Through Arm-PCR of CDR3 regions and iRepertoire HTBI primers, TCR beta libraries were built. TCRdb recomputed calls from the multiplex PCR reads with MiXCR, one row per CDR3 protein. The repertoire includes 450,000 or so distinct CDR3 sequences, around 21% of them detected once, and about 7.8% sits in the top ten. The record originates from a study of regulatory T cells in long-lasting Graves disease. The CDR3 has 15 residues. Germline-derived CDR1 and CDR2 are SSHAT and FNYEAQ (reference sequence). Time point reported: persistent/refractory GD, antithyroid drugs over 5 years with positive TRAb. The TCR library was made from RNA that had been extracted from PBMCs in TRIzol. General study results and limits: TRBV28, TRBJ1-2 and TRBJ2-5 were favored in persistent disease. More public clonotypes were shared by persistent patients (around 2,800) than by new patients (under 1,000). The TCR repertoire of persistent Graves' patients was less diverse than that of newly diagnosed ones.

This chain links TRBV7-7 with TRBJ2-5, with D perhaps given as TRBD1 or TRBD2 (5 bases each). The source is a female donor with Graves disease. The specimen was peripheral blood mononuclear cells (PBMCs), collected when the disease was refractory, from a patient treated with antithyroid drugs. The CDR3 coding sequence is TGTGCTAGCAGCTTAGACCCCGGGACCGCCGGGACCCAGTACTTC. It yields the protein CASSLDPGTAGTQYF. The full variable domain, in which reference TRBV7-7 and TRBJ2-5 provide the parts outside the CDR3, is GAGVSQSPRYKVTKRGQDVTLRCDPISSHATLYWYQQALGQGPEFLTYFNYEAQPDKSGLPSDRFSAERPEGSISTLTIQRTEQRDSAMYRCASSLDPGTAGTQYFGPGTRLLVL.